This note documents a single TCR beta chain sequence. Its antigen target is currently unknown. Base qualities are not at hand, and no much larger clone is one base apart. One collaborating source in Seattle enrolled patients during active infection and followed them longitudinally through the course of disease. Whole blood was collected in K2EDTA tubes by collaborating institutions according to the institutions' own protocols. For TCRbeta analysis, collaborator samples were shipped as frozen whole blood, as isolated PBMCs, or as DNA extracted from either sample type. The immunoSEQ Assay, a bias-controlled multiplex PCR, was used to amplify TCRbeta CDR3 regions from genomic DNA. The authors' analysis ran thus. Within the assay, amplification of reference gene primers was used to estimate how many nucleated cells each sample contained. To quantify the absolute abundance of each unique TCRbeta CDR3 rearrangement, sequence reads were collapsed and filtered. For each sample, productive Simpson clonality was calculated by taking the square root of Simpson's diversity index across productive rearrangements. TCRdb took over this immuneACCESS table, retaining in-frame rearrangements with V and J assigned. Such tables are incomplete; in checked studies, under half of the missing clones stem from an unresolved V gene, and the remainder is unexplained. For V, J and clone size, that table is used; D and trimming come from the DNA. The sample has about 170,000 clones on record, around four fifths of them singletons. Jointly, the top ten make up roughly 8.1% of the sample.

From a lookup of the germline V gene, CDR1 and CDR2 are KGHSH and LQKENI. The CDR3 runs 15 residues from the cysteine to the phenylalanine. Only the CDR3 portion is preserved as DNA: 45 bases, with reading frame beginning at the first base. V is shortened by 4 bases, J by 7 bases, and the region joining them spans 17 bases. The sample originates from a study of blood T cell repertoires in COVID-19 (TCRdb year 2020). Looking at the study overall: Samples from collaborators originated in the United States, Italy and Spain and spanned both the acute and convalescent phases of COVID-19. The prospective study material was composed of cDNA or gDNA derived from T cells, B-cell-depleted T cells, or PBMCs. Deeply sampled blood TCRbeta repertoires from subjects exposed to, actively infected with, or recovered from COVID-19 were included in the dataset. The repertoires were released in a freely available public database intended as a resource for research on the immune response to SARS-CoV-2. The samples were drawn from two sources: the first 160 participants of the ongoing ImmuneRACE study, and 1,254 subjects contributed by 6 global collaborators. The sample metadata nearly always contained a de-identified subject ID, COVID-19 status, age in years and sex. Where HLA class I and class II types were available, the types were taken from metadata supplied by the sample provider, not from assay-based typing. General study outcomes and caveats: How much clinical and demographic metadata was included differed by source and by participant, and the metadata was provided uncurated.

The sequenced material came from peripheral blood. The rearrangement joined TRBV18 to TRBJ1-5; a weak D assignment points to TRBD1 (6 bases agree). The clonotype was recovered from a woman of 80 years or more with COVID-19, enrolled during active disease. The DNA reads TGTGCCAGCTCACGGGAAAACAGGGTGGACCAGCCCCAGCATTTT. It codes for CASSRENRVDQPQHF.